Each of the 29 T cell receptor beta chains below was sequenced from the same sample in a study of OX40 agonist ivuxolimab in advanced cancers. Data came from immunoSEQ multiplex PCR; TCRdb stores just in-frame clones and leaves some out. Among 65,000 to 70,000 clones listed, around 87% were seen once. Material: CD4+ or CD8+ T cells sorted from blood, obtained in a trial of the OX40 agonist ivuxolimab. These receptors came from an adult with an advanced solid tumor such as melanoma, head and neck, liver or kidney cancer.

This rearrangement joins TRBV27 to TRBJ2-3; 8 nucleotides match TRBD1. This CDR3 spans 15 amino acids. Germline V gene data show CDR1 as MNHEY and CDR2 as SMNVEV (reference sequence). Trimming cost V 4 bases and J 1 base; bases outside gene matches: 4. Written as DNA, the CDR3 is TGTGCCAGCAGTTCCTGGGGACAGGGCACAGATACGCAGTATTTT. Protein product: CASSSWGQGTDTQYF.

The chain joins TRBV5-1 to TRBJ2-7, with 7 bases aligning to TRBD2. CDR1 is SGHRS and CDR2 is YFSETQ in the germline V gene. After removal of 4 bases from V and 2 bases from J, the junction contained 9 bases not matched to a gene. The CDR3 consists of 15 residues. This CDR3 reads CASSPRGGGPYEQYF. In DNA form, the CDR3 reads TGCGCCAGCAGCCCTCGCGGCGGGGGTCCCTACGAGCAGTACTTC.

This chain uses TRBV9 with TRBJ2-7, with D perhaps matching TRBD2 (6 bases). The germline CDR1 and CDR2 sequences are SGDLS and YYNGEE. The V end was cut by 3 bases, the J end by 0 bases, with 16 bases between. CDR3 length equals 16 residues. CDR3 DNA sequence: TGTGCCAGCAGCGGCGGAGGGTCTCTATCCTCCTACGAGCAGTACTTC. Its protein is CASSGGGSLSSYEQYF.

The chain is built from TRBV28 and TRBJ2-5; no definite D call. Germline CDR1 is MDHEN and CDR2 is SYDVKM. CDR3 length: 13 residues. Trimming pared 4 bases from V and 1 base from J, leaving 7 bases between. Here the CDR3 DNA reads TGTGCCAGCAGTTACCACATCCAAGAGACCCAGTACTTC. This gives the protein CASSYHIQETQYF.

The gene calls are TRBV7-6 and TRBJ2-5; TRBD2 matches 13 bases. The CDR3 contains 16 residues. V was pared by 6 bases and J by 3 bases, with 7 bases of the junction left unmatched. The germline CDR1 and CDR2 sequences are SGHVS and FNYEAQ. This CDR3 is CASSSGLAGVKETQYF. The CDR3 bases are TGTGCCAGCAGTTCAGGACTAGCGGGAGTAAAAGAGACCCAGTACTTC.

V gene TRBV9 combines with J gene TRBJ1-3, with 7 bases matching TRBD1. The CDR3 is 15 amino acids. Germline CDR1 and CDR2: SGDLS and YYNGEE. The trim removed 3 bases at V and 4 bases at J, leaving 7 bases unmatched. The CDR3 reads CASSALGTVGNTIYF. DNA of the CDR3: TGTGCCAGCAGCGCCTTAGGGACAGTAGGAAACACCATATATTTT.

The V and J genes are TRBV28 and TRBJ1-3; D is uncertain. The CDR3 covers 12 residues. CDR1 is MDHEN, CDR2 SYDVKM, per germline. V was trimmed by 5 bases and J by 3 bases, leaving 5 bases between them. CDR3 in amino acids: CASSTNGNTIYF. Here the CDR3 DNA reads TGTGCCAGCAGTACTAATGGAAACACCATATATTTT.

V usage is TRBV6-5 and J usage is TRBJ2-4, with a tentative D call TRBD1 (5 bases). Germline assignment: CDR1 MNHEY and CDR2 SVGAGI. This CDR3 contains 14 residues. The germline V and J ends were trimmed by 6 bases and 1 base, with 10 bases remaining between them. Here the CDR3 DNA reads TGTGCCAGCAGCAGGGTGGGGGCCAAAAACATTCAGTACTTC. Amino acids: CASSRVGAKNIQYF.

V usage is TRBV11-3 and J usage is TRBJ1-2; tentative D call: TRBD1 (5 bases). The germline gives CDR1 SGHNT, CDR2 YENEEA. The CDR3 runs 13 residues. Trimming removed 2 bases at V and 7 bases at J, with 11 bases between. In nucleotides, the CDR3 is TGTGCCAGCAGCTTATCTGGGGGAGGTGGCTACACCTTC. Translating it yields CASSLSGGGGYTF.

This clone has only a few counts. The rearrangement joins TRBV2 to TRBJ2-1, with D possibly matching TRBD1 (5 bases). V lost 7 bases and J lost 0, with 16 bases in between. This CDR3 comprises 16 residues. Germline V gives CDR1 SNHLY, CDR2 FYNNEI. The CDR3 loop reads CASKETGLSSYNEQFF. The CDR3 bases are TGTGCCAGCAAAGAAACAGGCCTGAGCTCCTACAATGAGCAGTTCTTC.

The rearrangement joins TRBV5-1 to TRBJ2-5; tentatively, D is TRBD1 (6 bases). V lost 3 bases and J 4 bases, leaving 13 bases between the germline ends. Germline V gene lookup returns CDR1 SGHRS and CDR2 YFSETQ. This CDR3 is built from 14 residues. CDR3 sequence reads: CASSWVGARETQYF. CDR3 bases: TGCGCCAGCAGCTGGGTGGGGGCCAGAGAGACCCAGTACTTC.

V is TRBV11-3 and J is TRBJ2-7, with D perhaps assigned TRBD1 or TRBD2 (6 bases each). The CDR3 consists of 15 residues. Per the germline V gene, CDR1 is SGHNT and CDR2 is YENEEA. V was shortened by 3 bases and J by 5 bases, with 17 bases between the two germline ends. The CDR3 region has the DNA TGTGCCAGCAGCTTCGGGGGCCAAAGGGCGAACGAGCAGTACTTC. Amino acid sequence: CASSFGGQRANEQYF.

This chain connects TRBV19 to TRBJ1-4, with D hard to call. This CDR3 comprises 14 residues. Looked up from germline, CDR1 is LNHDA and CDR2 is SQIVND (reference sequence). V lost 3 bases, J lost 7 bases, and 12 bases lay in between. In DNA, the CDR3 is TGTGCCAGTAGTATGGGGTCGAGGGCTGAAAAACTGTTTTTT. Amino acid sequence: CASSMGSRAEKLFF.

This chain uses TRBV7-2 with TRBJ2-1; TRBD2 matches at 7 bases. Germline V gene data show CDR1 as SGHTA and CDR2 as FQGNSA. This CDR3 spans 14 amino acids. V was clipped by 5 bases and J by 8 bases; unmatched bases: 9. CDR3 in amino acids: CASSPRTRFHEQFF. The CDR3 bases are TGTGCCAGCAGCCCTCGGACTAGGTTCCATGAGCAGTTCTTC.

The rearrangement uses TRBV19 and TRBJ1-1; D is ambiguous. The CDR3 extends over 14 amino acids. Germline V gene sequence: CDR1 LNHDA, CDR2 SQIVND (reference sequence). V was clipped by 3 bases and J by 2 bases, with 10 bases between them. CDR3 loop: CASSIAKGNTEAFF. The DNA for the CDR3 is TGTGCCAGTAGTATTGCGAAAGGTAACACTGAAGCTTTCTTT.

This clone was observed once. This CDR3 reads CASSDVAETYNEQFF. Written as DNA, the CDR3 is TGTGCCAGCAGTGACGTGGCGGAGACTTACAATGAGCAGTTCTTC. The chain carries TRBV6-4 and TRBJ2-1; no reliable D call. The germline V and J ends were trimmed by 2 bases and 4 bases, with 12 bases remaining between them. Germline-derived CDR1 and CDR2 are MRHNA and SNTAGT. The CDR3 is 15 amino acids.

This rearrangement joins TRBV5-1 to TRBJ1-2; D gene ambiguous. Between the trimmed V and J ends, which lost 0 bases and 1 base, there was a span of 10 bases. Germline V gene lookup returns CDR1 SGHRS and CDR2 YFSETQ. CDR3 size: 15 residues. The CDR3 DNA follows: TGCGCCAGCAGCTTGGACGCTGGCAGTAACTATGGCTACACCTTC. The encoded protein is CASSLDAGSNYGYTF.

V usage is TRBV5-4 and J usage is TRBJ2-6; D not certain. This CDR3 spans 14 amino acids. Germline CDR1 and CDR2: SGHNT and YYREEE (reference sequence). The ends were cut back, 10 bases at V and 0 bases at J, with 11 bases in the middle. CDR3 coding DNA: TGTGCCTACGAGAGCCTCTCTGGGGCCAACGTCCTGACTTTC. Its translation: CAYESLSGANVLTF.

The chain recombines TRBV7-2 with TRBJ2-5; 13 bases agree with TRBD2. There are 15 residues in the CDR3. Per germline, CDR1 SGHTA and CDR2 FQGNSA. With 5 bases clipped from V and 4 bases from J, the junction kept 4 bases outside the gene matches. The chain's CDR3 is CASSRLAGGGETQYF. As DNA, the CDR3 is TGTGCCAGCAGCCGACTAGCGGGAGGAGGAGAGACCCAGTACTTC.

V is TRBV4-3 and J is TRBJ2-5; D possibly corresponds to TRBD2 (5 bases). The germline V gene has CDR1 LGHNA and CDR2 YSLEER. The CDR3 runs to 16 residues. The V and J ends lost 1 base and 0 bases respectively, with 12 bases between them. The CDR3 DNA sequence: TGCGCCAGCAGCCAAGGAGGACGGGGATACCAAGAGACCCAGTACTTC. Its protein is CASSQGGRGYQETQYF.

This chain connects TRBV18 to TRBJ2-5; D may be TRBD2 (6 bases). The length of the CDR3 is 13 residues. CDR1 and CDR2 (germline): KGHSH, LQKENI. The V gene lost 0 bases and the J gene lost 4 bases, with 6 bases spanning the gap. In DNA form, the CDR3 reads TGTGCCAGCTCACCACCCGGGAGAGAGACCCAGTACTTC. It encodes CASSPPGRETQYF.

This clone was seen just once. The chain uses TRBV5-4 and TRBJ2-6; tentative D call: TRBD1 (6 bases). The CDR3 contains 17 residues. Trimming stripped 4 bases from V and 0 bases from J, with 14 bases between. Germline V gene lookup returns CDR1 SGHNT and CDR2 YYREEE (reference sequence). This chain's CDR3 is CASSQKLQGSGANVLTF. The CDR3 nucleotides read TGTGCCAGCAGCCAGAAATTACAGGGCTCTGGGGCCAACGTCCTGACTTTC.

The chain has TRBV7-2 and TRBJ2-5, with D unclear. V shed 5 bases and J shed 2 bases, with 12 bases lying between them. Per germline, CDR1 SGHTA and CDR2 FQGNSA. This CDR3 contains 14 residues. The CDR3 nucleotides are TGTGCCAGCAGCCCCGGCTCATTTCAAGAGACCCAGTACTTC. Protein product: CASSPGSFQETQYF.

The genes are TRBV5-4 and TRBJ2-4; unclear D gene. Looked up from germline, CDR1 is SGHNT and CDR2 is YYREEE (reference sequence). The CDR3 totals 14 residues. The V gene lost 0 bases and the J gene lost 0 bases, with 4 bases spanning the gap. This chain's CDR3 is CASSLAVAKNIQYF. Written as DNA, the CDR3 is TGTGCCAGCAGCTTGGCCGTAGCCAAAAACATTCAGTACTTC.

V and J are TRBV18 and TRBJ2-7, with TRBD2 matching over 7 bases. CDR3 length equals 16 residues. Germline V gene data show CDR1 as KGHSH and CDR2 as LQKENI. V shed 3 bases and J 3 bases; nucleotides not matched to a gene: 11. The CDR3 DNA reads TGTGCCAGCTCACCCTCCGGGACTACCCTTAACTACGAGCAGTACTTC. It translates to CASSPSGTTLNYEQYF.

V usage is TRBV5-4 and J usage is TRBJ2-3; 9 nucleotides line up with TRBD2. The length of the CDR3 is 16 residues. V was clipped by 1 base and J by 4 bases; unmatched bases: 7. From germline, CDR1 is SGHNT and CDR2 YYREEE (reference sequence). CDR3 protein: CASSLRTSGLADTQYF. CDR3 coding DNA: TGTGCCAGCAGCTTGCGTACTAGCGGGCTCGCAGATACGCAGTATTTT.

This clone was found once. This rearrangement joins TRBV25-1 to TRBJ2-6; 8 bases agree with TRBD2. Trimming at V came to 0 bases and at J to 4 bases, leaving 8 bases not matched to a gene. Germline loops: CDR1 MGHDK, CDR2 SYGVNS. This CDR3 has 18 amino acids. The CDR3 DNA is TGTGCCAGCAGTGAATATAGCGGGGCGGGGGTCGGGGCCAACGTCCTGACTTTC. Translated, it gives CASSEYSGAGVGANVLTF.

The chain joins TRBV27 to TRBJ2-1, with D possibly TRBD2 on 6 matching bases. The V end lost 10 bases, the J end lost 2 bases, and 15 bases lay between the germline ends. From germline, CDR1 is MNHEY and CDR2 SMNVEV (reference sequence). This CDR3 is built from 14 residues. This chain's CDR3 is CAKKTSRAYNEQFF. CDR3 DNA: TGTGCCAAAAAAACTAGCAGAGCCTACAATGAGCAGTTCTTC.

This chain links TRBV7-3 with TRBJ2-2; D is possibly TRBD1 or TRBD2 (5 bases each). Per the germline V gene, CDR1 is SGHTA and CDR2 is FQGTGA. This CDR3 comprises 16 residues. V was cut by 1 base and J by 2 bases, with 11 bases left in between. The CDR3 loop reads CASSLMGVGNTGELFF. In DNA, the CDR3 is TGTGCCAGCAGCTTAATGGGGGTGGGAAACACCGGGGAGCTGTTTTTT.